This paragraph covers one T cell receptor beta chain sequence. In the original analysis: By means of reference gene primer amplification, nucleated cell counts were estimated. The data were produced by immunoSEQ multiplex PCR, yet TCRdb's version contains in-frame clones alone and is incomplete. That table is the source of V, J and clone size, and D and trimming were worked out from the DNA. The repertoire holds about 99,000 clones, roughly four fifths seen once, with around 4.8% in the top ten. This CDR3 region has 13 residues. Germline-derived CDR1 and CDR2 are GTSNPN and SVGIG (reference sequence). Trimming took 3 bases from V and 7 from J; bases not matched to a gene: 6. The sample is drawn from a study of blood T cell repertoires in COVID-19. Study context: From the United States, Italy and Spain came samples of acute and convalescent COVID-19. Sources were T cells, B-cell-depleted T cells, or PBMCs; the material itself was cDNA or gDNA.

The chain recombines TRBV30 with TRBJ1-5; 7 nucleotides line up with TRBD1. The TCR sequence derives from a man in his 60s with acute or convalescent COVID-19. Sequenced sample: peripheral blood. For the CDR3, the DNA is TGTGCCTGGAGGCAGAGCAGGGGGCAGCCCCAGCATTTT. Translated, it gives CAWRQSRGQPQHF.